These 21 T cell receptor beta chains came from one sample sequenced in a study of blood T cell repertoires in COVID-19. The assay was immunoSEQ multiplex PCR, and TCRdb's table has in-frame clones only and misses some. The sample shows around 270,000 clones, 88% of them seen only once. The sequencing sample was made of peripheral blood. The receptors come from a man aged 55 to 70 who had recovered from COVID-19.

The V call is TRBV3-1 (or the pseudogene TRBV3-2), the J call TRBJ2-3; maybe TRBD2 (6 bases). Trimming removed 5 bases at V and 2 bases at J, with 17 bases between. This CDR3 comprises 16 residues. Germline lookup yields CDR1 LGHDT and CDR2 YNNKEL (reference sequence). The CDR3 bases are TGTGCCAGCAGCTTACCGGGACTCGGAACCACAGATACGCAGTATTTT. Translating it yields CASSLPGLGTTDTQYF.

V is TRBV5-1 and J is TRBJ2-5, with TRBD2 as a possible D gene (5 bases). Germline V gives CDR1 SGHRS, CDR2 YFSETQ. V lost 4 bases and J lost 4, with 11 bases in between. The length of the CDR3 is 13 residues. The CDR3 coding sequence is TGCGCCAGCAGCACTTTTGGAGGAGAGACCCAGTACTTC. It codes for CASSTFGGETQYF.

This sequence joins TRBV10-3 and TRBJ2-3, with TRBD2 as a possible D gene (6 bases). Germline V gene data show CDR1 as ENHRY and CDR2 as SYGVKD. Trimming cost V 0 bases and J 0 bases, with 16 bases left between them. The CDR3 totals 18 residues. The CDR3 spells CAISESPGTHISTDTQYF. The CDR3 DNA reads TGTGCCATCAGTGAGTCCCCCGGGACTCATATCAGCACAGATACGCAGTATTTT.

The chain joins TRBV9 to TRBJ1-4, with 7 bases matching TRBD1. Per germline, CDR1 SGDLS and CDR2 YYNGEE. V was clipped by 3 bases and J by 4 bases; unmatched bases: 6. This CDR3 spans 15 amino acids. CDR3 region: CASSARDSNNEKLFF. The CDR3 DNA follows: TGTGCCAGCAGCGCCAGGGACAGTAATAATGAAAAACTGTTTTTT.

V gene TRBV11-2 combines with J gene TRBJ1-6; the match to TRBD1 covers 9 bases. The junction had 9 bases not matched to a gene; V was cut back by 6 bases and J by 9 bases. Germline lookup yields CDR1 SGHAT and CDR2 FQNNGV. The CDR3 consists of 15 residues. The CDR3 sequence is CASRQNTGGPSPLHF. CDR3 nucleotide sequence: TGTGCCAGCAGGCAAAATACAGGGGGCCCTTCACCCCTCCACTTT.

The rearrangement uses TRBV29-1 and TRBJ2-7; D unresolved. The CDR3 covers 12 residues. V gave up 3 bases and J gave up 6 bases, with 12 bases separating them. Germline lookup yields CDR1 SQVTM and CDR2 ANQGSEA. CDR3 amino acids: CSVEAGGSEQYF. CDR3 coding DNA: TGCAGCGTTGAGGCCGGCGGATCCGAGCAGTACTTC.

This chain uses TRBV18 with TRBJ1-4, with 10 bases identical to TRBD1. The CDR3 has 14 residues. Germline CDR1 is KGHSH and CDR2 is LQKENI. With V trimmed by 4 bases and J by 5 bases, 1 base remained unmatched. CDR3 nucleotides: TGTGCCAGCTCACAGGACAGGGGGAATGAAAAACTGTTTTTT. It yields the protein CASSQDRGNEKLFF.

J is TRBJ2-5 and V is TRBV5-4, with 15 positions matching TRBD2. The ends lost 5 bases at V and 5 bases at J; junction bases unmatched: 7. Germline loops: CDR1 SGHNT, CDR2 YYREEE (reference sequence). The CDR3 is made up of 16 amino acids. CDR3 region: CASRLGTSGGRETQYF. CDR3 bases: TGTGCCAGCAGACTCGGGACTAGCGGGGGGCGGGAGACCCAGTACTTC.

The V and J genes are TRBV3-1 (or the pseudogene TRBV3-2) and TRBJ2-1; 14 positions match TRBD2. J was trimmed by 7 bases and V by 10 bases; bases with no gene match: 3. CDR1 is LGHDT, CDR2 YNNKEL, per germline (reference sequence). The CDR3 runs 13 residues. The CDR3 loop is CATGLAGGNEQFF. For the CDR3, the DNA is TGTGCCACTGGACTAGCGGGGGGAAATGAGCAGTTCTTC.

Notes on this clone: A junction boundary mismatches the germline segment, possibly from a read error. The rearrangement joins TRBV9 to TRBJ2-3, with a weak D call TRBD2 (7 bases). Per the germline V gene, CDR1 is SGDLS and CDR2 is YYNGEE. CDR3 length: 16 amino acids. Written as DNA, the CDR3 is TGTGCCCGCAGCTCGGGGGGCGGGGGCAGCAGTGATACGCAGTATTTT. It is translated as CARSSGGGGSSDTQYF.

The rearrangement joins TRBV4-1 to TRBJ1-2; 8 bases align to TRBD1. CDR3 length equals 16 residues. CDR1 and CDR2 from the germline V gene are MGHRA and YSYEKL. V shed 0 bases and J 7 bases; nucleotides not matched to a gene: 10. As DNA, the CDR3 is TGCGCCAGCAGCCAAGATCCAGGGGGCGCGATGATTGGCTACACCTTC. As protein: CASSQDPGGAMIGYTF.

The chain links TRBV5-1 to TRBJ2-1; D gene ambiguous. Trimming stripped 2 bases from V and 10 bases from J, with 10 bases between. Germline values: CDR1 SGHRS, CDR2 YFSETQ. The CDR3 runs 12 residues. The CDR3 bases are TGCGCCAGCAGCTTCGAGGTACGCGAGCAGTTCTTC. Its translation: CASSFEVREQFF.

Remarks on this clone: A read error may produce the germline difference seen at one junction end. The chain employs TRBV3-1 (or the pseudogene TRBV3-2) and TRBJ2-7; tentative D call: TRBD1 (6 bases). This CDR3 has 11 amino acids. Germline-derived CDR1 and CDR2 are LGHDT and YNNKEL (reference sequence). The CDR3 sequence: CASSQGLGAHF. The CDR3 DNA is TGTGCCAGCAGCCAAGGCCTGGGGGCGCACTTC.

V and J are TRBV9 and TRBJ1-5; no definite D call. Trimming cost V 3 bases and J 1 base, with 8 bases left between them. Germline CDR1 reads SGDLS; CDR2 reads YYNGEE. CDR3 length: 14 amino acids. CDR3 coding DNA: TGTGCCAGCAGCGCTGGGCGCAGCAATCAGCCCCAGCATTTT. Its translation: CASSAGRSNQPQHF.

This chain uses TRBV7-2 with TRBJ2-3, with a possible D match to TRBD1 (8 bases). The CDR3 is 17 amino acids. Germline V CDR1 and CDR2: SGHTA, FQGNSA. V lost 5 bases to trimming and J lost 4 bases, with 22 bases between them. CDR3 sequence reads: CASSPPRTGRGADTQYF. The DNA for the CDR3 is TGTGCCAGCAGCCCACCACGGACAGGGAGGGGAGCAGATACGCAGTATTTT.

The chain couples TRBV24-1 to TRBJ2-2, with D perhaps TRBD1 (6 bases). V gave up 9 bases and J gave up 1 base, with 11 bases separating them. CDR3 size: 14 residues. The germline gives CDR1 KGHDR, CDR2 SFDVKD. CDR3 amino acids: CATQPGQNTGELFF. DNA of the CDR3: TGTGCCACCCAACCGGGACAGAACACCGGGGAGCTGTTTTTT.

V and J are TRBV7-3 and TRBJ1-2; D remains ambiguous. The CDR3 contains 15 residues. V was shortened by 1 base and J by 5 bases, with 14 bases between the two germline ends. Germline values: CDR1 SGHTA, CDR2 FQGTGA. This CDR3 is CASSLRPDPNYGYTF. The CDR3 DNA sequence: TGTGCCAGCAGCTTAAGGCCAGATCCGAATTATGGCTACACCTTC.

This clone is a singleton in its sample. The chain combines TRBV6-5 with TRBJ1-1, with a weak D call TRBD1 (5 bases). The CDR3 is made up of 13 amino acids. The V end lost 7 bases, the J end lost 2 bases, and 11 bases lay between the germline ends. CDR1 and CDR2 (germline): MNHEY, SVGAGI. The CDR3 nucleotides are TGTGCCAGCAAGGACACTTTAAACACTGAAGCTTTCTTT. Protein product: CASKDTLNTEAFF.

The chain joins TRBV4-1 to TRBJ1-1; D gene unclear. The germline gives CDR1 MGHRA, CDR2 YSYEKL. V gave up 4 bases and J gave up 0 bases, with 15 bases separating them. This CDR3 has 16 amino acids. CDR3 bases: TGCGCCAGCAGCCGCCTGGAGCAGCTTATGAACACTGAAGCTTTCTTT. This gives the protein CASSRLEQLMNTEAFF.

This clone was recorded only once. This chain connects TRBV5-5 to TRBJ1-6; D is undetermined. The CDR3 spans 15 residues. Looked up from germline, CDR1 is SGHKS and CDR2 is YYEKEE (reference sequence). Trimming took off 0 bases at V and 9 bases at J, with 13 bases between the two ends. CDR3 coding DNA: TGTGCCAGCAGCTTGGATAGCCACGCGGCTTCACCCCTCCACTTT. Protein: CASSLDSHAASPLHF.

This chain uses TRBV15 with TRBJ1-2; 7 bases are a match to TRBD1. Germline-derived CDR1 and CDR2 are LNHNV and YYDKDF (reference sequence). The CDR3 length is 15 residues. J gave up 7 bases and V 5 bases, and 13 bases lay outside the gene matches. For the CDR3, the DNA is TGTGCCACCAGCCACCGACAGGGCCTTCGGGGTGGCTACACCTTC. Protein: CATSHRQGLRGGYTF.